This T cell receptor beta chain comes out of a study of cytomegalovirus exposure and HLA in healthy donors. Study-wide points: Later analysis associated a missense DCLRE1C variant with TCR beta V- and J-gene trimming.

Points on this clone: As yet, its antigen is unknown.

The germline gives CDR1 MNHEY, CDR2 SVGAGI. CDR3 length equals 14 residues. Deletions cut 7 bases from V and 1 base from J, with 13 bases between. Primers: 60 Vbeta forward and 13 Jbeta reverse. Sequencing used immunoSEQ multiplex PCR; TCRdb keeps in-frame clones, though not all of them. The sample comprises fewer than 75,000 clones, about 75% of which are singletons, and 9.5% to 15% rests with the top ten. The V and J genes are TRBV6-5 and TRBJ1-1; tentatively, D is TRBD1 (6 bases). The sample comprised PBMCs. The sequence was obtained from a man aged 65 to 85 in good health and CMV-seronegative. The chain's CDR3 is CASIPMTGNTEAFF. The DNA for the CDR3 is TGTGCCAGCATTCCGATGACAGGGAACACTGAAGCTTTCTTT.